The 22 T cell receptor beta chains presented below share a single source sample, sequenced in a study of cytomegalovirus exposure and HLA in healthy donors. 60 Vbeta and 13 Jbeta primers were used in PCR. Method: immunoSEQ multiplex PCR; TCRdb's copy keeps in-frame clones and lacks some. The sample includes about 140,000 clones, roughly four fifths of them seen just once. Sequenced input: PBMCs. The origin of the receptors is a man aged 25-45 years in good health and CMV-seropositive.

The chain is built from TRBV13 and TRBJ1-2, with D possibly TRBD1 on 5 matching bases. CDR1 PRHDT and CDR2 FYEKMQ come from the germline V gene (reference sequence). Trimming took 4 bases from V and 7 from J, leaving 16 bases between them. This CDR3 contains 14 residues. This chain's CDR3 is CASSSNPGVGGYTF. CDR3 DNA: TGTGCCAGCAGCTCTAACCCGGGGGTAGGTGGCTACACCTTC.

The chain joins TRBV27 to TRBJ1-6, with 8 bases that match TRBD1. Germline V gene sequence: CDR1 MNHEY, CDR2 SMNVEV (reference sequence). The CDR3 spans 16 residues. After removal of 3 bases from V and 10 bases from J, the junction contained 11 bases not matched to a gene. CDR3 bases: TGTGCCAGCAGTTTCACCCCCGGACAGGGTTACTCACCCCTCCACTTT. This encodes CASSFTPGQGYSPLHF.

CDR3 DNA sequence: TGTGCCAGCAGCCTAGAAACCGAGCAGTACTTC. Translating it yields CASSLETEQYF. This sequence joins TRBV2 and TRBJ2-7; D unresolved. CDR3 length equals 11 residues. Germline V gives CDR1 SNHLY, CDR2 FYNNEI. V was clipped by 6 bases and J by 6 bases, with 9 bases between them.

This clone was seen only once. CDR3 in DNA: TGTGCCAGCTCACTTTCTGGACAGGGGGCAGATACGCAGTATTTT. Amino acid sequence: CASSLSGQGADTQYF. This rearrangement joins TRBV18 to TRBJ2-3; 10 bases align to TRBD1. Per germline, CDR1 KGHSH and CDR2 LQKENI. The CDR3 has 15 amino acids. V was pared by 4 bases and J by 4 bases, with 5 bases of the junction left unmatched.

The chain joins TRBV30 to TRBJ1-6; TRBD1 is a possible D gene (5 bases). Germline CDR1 GTSNPN, CDR2 SVGIG (reference sequence). The CDR3 has 13 residues. V lost 1 base and J 7 bases, leaving 8 bases between the germline ends. CDR3 residues: CAWSGQGNSPLHF. The CDR3 bases are TGTGCCTGGAGTGGGCAGGGCAATTCACCCCTCCACTTT.

V usage is TRBV7-3 and J usage is TRBJ2-3; TRBD2 matches at 10 bases. The germline V gene has CDR1 SGHTA and CDR2 FQGTGA. The CDR3 contains 15 residues. V lost 2 bases, J lost 3 bases, and 2 bases stayed unmatched. CDR3 coding DNA: TGTGCCAGCAGCTTACTAGCGGGAGAAACAGATACGCAGTATTTT. It specifies CASSLLAGETDTQYF.

This clone showed up just once. V usage is TRBV12-2 and J usage is TRBJ2-7; the table's D call TRBD2 went unverified against the DNA. TRBV12-2 is termed a pseudogene. The CDR3 loop spans 17 amino acids. CDR3 in DNA: TGTGCAAGTCGCTTAGGGGGACTAGCGGCCAACTCCTACGAGCAGTACTTC. This encodes CASRLGGLAANSYEQYF.

In this sample, this clone turned up a few times. V and J are TRBV18 and TRBJ1-5; the D gene is possibly TRBD1 (6 bases). Germline loops: CDR1 KGHSH, CDR2 LQKENI. Between the trimmed V and J ends, which lost 3 bases and 2 bases, there was a span of 14 bases. There are 16 residues in the CDR3. The DNA of the CDR3 is TGTGCCAGCTCACCGGTCAGGGGATTTGGCAATCAGCCCCAGCATTTT. It is translated as CASSPVRGFGNQPQHF.

This clone has just a few counts. The chain carries TRBV5-1 and TRBJ2-1, with TRBD1 matching 8 bases. Germline V lookup: CDR1 SGHRS, CDR2 YFSETQ. The CDR3 is 16 residues long. Trimming cost V 0 bases and J 4 bases; bases outside gene matches: 6. CDR3 loop: CASSLATGGAYNEQFF. The CDR3 DNA sequence: TGCGCCAGCAGCTTGGCAACAGGGGGAGCTTACAATGAGCAGTTCTTC.

The J gene is TRBJ2-7, the V gene TRBV11-1, with D hard to call. This CDR3 has 13 residues. Trimming left V 7 bases short and J 0 bases short, with 10 bases between. CDR1 is SGHAT, CDR2 FQDESV, per germline (reference sequence). The DNA of the CDR3 is TGTGCCAGCACTCCCAGTGGCTCCTACGAGCAGTACTTC. Its translation is CASTPSGSYEQYF.

The rearrangement uses TRBV5-4 and TRBJ2-5; D gene uncertain. Germline V gene lookup returns CDR1 SGHNT and CDR2 YYREEE (reference sequence). V lost 1 base and J lost 4, with 5 bases in between. The CDR3 spans 12 residues. CDR3 residues: CASSLPSETQYF. The CDR3 DNA follows: TGTGCCAGCAGCTTGCCGTCAGAGACCCAGTACTTC. The full variable domain, rest sourced from reference TRBV5-4 and TRBJ2-5, is ETGVTQSPTHLIKTRGQQVTLRCSSQSGHNTVSWYQQALGQGPQFIFQYYREEENGRGNFPPRFSGLQFPNYSSELNVNALELDDSALYLCASSLPSETQYFGPGTRLLVL.

The chain uses TRBV10-1 and TRBJ2-3; tentative D call: TRBD2 (5 bases). There are 14 residues in the CDR3. Germline assignment: CDR1 WNHNN and CDR2 SYGVQD (reference sequence). V lost 4 bases to trimming and J lost 0 bases, with 8 bases between them. The CDR3 loop is CASSVGESTDTQYF. The CDR3 DNA sequence: TGCGCCAGCAGTGTCGGGGAAAGCACAGATACGCAGTATTTT.

This clone was picked up one time. The chain joins TRBV9 to TRBJ2-5; 9 nucleotides match TRBD1. V was clipped by 0 bases and J by 2 bases; unmatched bases: 8. The CDR3 is 17 amino acids. Germline-derived CDR1 and CDR2 are SGDLS and YYNGEE. CDR3 nucleotide sequence: TGTGCCAGCAGCGTAGGAGTCGCCGGACAGGGGCAAGAGACCCAGTACTTC. Protein: CASSVGVAGQGQETQYF.

This chain uses TRBV28 with TRBJ2-3; 15 positions agree with TRBD2. CDR3 length equals 19 residues. CDR1 is MDHEN and CDR2 is SYDVKM in the germline V gene. V lost 6 bases to trimming and J lost 0 bases; unmatched junction nucleotides: 10. The CDR3 bases are TGTGCCAGCAGCACCGAGGGACTAGCGGGAGGAACTAGCACAGATACGCAGTATTTT. Translation: CASSTEGLAGGTSTDTQYF.

This clone was seen only once. The rearrangement uses TRBV28 and TRBJ1-1; 7 nucleotides agree with TRBD1. The CDR3 is 14 residues long. The V gene's germline CDR1 is MDHEN and CDR2 SYDVKM. V dropped 4 bases and J dropped 2; count of bases not matched to a gene: 4. The CDR3 nucleotides are TGTGCCAGCAGTTGGCAGGGGGTTAACACTGAAGCTTTCTTT. As protein: CASSWQGVNTEAFF.

This clone appeared once. The chain uses TRBV28 and TRBJ2-5; a possible D gene is TRBD1 (6 bases). This CDR3 region has 16 residues. Looked up from germline, CDR1 is MDHEN and CDR2 is SYDVKM. V was trimmed by 3 bases and J by 4 bases, leaving 18 bases between them. The CDR3 reads CASSLAPINRVETQYF. The DNA of the CDR3 is TGTGCCAGCAGTTTGGCGCCTATCAACAGGGTAGAGACCCAGTACTTC.

This clone was counted a single time. The V and J genes are TRBV5-1 and TRBJ2-5; 8 bases fit TRBD2. V lost 0 bases, J lost 3 bases, and 7 bases stayed unmatched. The CDR3 sequence is 16 residues long. Germline lookup yields CDR1 SGHRS and CDR2 YFSETQ. The CDR3 nucleotides are TGCGCCAGCAGCTTGGCCGGGGGGGGGCGAGAAGAGACCCAGTACTTC. This codes for CASSLAGGGREETQYF. Complete variable domain (other parts from reference TRBV5-1 and TRBJ2-5): KAGVTQTPRYLIKTRGQQVTLSCSPISGHRSVSWYQQTPGQGLQFLFEYFSETQRNKGNFPGRFSGRQFSNSRSEMNVSTLELGDSALYLCASSLAGGGREETQYFGPGTRLLVL.

The V gene is TRBV28, the J gene TRBJ2-7; 8 nucleotides line up with TRBD2. The CDR3 extends over 11 amino acids. The germline V gene has CDR1 MDHEN and CDR2 SYDVKM. Trimming at V came to 8 bases and at J to 4 bases, leaving 1 base not matched to a gene. CDR3 residues: CASLAGYEQYF. DNA of the CDR3: TGTGCCAGCCTAGCGGGTTACGAGCAGTACTTC.

The V call is TRBV9, the J call TRBJ2-7; TRBD2 is a possible D gene (5 bases). The CDR3 consists of 13 residues. Germline V gene data show CDR1 as SGDLS and CDR2 as YYNGEE. Between the trimmed V and J ends, which lost 4 bases and 6 bases, there was a span of 14 bases. The CDR3 is CASSPHGEGEQYF. In DNA form, the CDR3 reads TGTGCCAGCAGCCCACATGGAGAGGGCGAGCAGTACTTC.

V usage is TRBV6-1 and J usage is TRBJ2-5, with D perhaps TRBD1 (5 bases). This CDR3 is built from 14 residues. Germline CDR1 and CDR2: MNHNS and SASEGT. Trimming removed 4 bases from V and 5 bases from J, with 14 bases in between. CDR3 loop: CASSGLGAMETQYF. The CDR3 DNA is TGTGCCAGCAGTGGTTTAGGGGCAATGGAGACCCAGTACTTC.

The V and J genes are TRBV19 and TRBJ2-7, with 11 bases aligning to TRBD2. CDR3 length equals 15 residues. V was pared by 5 bases and J by 2 bases, with 5 bases of the junction left unmatched. Germline V gives CDR1 LNHDA, CDR2 SQIVND (reference sequence). CDR3 sequence: CASSLSTSGTYEQYF. CDR3 bases: TGTGCCAGTAGTTTATCGACTAGCGGGACCTACGAGCAGTACTTC.

The rearrangement uses TRBV5-6 and TRBJ2-7; 12 bases map to TRBD2. This CDR3 comprises 14 residues. V lost 2 bases to trimming and J lost 5 bases; unmatched junction nucleotides: 2. Germline values: CDR1 SGHDT, CDR2 YYEEEE. The DNA for the CDR3 is TGTGCCAGCAGCTTTCTAGCGGGAGGGGACGAGCAGTACTTC. Translating gives CASSFLAGGDEQYF.